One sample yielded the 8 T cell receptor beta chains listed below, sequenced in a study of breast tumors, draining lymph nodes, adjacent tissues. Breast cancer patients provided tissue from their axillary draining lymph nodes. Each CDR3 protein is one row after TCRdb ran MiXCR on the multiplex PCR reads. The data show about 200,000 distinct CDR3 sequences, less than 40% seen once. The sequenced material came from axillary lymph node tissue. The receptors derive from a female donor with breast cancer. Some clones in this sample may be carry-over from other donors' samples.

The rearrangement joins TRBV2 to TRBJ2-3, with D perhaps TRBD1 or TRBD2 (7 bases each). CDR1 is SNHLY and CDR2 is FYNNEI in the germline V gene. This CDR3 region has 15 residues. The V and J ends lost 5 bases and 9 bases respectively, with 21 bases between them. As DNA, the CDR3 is TGTGCCAGCAGTCCCCGACAGGGCAGGGGGGGAACGCAGTATTTT. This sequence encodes CASSPRQGRGGTQYF.

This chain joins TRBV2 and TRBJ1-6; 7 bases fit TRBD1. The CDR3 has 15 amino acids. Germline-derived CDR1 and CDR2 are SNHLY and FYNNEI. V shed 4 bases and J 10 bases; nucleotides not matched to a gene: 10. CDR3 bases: TGTGCCAGCAGTGGTAGGCAGGGGGAAGGATCACCCCTCCACTTT. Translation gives CASSGRQGEGSPLHF.

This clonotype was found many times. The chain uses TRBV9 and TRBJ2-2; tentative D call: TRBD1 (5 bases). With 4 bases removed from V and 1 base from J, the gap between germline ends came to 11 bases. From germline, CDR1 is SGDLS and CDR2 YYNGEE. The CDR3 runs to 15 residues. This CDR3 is CASSPRGQNTGELFF. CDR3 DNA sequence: TGTGCCAGCAGCCCCCGTGGACAGAACACCGGGGAGCTGTTTTTT.

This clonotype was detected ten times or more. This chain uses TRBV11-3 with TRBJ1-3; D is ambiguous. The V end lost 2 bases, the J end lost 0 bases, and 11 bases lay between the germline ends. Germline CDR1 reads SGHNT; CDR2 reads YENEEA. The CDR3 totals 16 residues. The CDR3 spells CASSLQIFRSGNTIYF. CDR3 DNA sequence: TGTGCCAGCAGCTTACAGATATTCCGCTCTGGAAACACCATATATTTT.

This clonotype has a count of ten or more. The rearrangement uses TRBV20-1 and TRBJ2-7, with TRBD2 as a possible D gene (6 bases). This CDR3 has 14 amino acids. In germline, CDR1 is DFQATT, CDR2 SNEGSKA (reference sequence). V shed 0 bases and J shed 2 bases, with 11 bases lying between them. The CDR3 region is CSARDPRGTYEQYF. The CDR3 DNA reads TGCAGTGCTAGAGATCCGCGGGGCACCTACGAGCAGTACTTC.

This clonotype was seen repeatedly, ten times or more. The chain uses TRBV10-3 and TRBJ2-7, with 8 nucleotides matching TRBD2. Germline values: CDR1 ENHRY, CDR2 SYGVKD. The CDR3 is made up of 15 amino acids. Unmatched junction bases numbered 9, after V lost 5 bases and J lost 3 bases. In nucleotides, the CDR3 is TGTGCCATCAGTCCCGGGGGGGGTGGACACTACGAGCAGTACTTC. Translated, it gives CAISPGGGGHYEQYF.

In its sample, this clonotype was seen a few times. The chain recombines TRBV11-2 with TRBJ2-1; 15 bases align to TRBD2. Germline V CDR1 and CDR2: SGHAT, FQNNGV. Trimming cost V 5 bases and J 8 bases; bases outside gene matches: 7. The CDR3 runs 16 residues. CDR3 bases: TGTGCCAGCAGCCCGCCGGGACTAGCGGGGGGTTATGAGCAGTTCTTC. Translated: CASSPPGLAGGYEQFF.

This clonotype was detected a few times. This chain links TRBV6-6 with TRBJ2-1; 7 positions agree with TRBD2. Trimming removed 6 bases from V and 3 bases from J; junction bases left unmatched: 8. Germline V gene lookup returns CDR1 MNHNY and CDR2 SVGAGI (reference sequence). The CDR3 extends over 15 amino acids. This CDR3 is CASRPIAGDYNEQFF. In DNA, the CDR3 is TGTGCCAGCAGACCCATTGCGGGGGACTACAATGAGCAGTTCTTC.